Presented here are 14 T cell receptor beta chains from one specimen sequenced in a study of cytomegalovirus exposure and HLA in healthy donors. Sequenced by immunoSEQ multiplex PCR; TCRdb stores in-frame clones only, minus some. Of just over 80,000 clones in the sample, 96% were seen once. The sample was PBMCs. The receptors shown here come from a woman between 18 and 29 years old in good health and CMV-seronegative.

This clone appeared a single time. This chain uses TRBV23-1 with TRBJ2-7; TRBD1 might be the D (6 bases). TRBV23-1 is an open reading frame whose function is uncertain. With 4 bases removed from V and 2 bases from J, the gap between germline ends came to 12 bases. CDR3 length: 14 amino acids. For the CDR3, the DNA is TGCGCCAGCAGTCCGGGCCAGGGGACCTACGAGCAGTACTTC. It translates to CASSPGQGTYEQYF.

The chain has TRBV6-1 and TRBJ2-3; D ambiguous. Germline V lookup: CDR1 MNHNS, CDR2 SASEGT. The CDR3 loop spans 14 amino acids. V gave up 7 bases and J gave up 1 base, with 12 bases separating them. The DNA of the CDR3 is TGTGCCAGCAACTTAGACCGGGGCACAGATACGCAGTATTTT. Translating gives CASNLDRGTDTQYF.

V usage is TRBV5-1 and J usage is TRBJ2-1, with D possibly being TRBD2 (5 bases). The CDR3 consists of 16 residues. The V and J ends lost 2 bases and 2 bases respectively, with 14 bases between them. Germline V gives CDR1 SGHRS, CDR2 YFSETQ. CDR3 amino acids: CASSFASGRTYNEQFF. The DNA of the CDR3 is TGCGCCAGCAGCTTCGCAAGTGGGAGAACCTACAATGAGCAGTTCTTC.

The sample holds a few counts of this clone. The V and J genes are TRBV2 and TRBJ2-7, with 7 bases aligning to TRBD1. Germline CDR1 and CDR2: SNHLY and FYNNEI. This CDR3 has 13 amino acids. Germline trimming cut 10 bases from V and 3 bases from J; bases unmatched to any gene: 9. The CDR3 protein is CATTTGAIYEQYF. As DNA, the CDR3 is TGTGCCACCACAACAGGGGCTATCTACGAGCAGTACTTC.

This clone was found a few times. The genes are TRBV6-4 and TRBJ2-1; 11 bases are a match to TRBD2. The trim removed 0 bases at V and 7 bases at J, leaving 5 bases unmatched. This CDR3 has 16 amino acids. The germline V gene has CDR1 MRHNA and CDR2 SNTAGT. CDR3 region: CASSDSTSGTSNEQFF. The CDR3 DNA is TGTGCCAGCAGTGACTCGACTAGCGGGACCTCTAATGAGCAGTTCTTC.

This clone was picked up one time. As DNA, the CDR3 is TGTGCCAGCAGTTTGAACGTAGCCTACGAGCAGTACTTC. It yields the protein CASSLNVAYEQYF. The rearrangement joins TRBV27 to TRBJ2-7; D remains unclear. CDR1 is MNHEY, CDR2 SMNVEV, per germline (reference sequence). There are 13 residues in the CDR3. With 3 bases removed from V and 2 bases from J, the gap between germline ends came to 8 bases.

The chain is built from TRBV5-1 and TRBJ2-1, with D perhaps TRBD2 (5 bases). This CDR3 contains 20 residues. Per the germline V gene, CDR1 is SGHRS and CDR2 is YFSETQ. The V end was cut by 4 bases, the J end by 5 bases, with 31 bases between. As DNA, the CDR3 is TGCGCCAGCAGCCCTGGGAGTCTCGAACTCCTGCCCTATATCGACAATGAGCAGTTCTTC. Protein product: CASSPGSLELLPYIDNEQFF.

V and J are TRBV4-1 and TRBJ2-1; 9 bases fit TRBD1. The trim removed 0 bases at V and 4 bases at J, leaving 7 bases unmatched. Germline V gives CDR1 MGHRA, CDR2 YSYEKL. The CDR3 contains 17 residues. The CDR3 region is CASSQEAGQGRYNEQFF. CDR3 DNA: TGCGCCAGCAGCCAAGAGGCCGGACAGGGGAGATACAATGAGCAGTTCTTC.

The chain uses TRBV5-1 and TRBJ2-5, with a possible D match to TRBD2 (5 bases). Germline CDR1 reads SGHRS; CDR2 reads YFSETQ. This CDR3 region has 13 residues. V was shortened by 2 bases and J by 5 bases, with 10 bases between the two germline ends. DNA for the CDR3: TGCGCCAGCAGCTTCACCCCGGGGGAGACCCAGTACTTC. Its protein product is CASSFTPGETQYF.

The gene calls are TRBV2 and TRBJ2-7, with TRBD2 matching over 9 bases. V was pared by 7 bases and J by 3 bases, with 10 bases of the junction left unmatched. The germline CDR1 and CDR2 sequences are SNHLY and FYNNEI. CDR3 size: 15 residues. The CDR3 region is CASTKPTSGYYEQYF. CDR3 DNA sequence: TGTGCCAGCACTAAACCAACTAGCGGGTACTACGAGCAGTACTTC.

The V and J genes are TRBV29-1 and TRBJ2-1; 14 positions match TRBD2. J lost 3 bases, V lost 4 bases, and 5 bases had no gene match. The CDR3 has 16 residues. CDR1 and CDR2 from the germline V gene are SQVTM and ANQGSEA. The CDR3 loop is CSVAGLAGAIYNEQFF. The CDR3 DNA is TGCAGCGTTGCGGGACTAGCGGGAGCGATCTACAATGAGCAGTTCTTC.

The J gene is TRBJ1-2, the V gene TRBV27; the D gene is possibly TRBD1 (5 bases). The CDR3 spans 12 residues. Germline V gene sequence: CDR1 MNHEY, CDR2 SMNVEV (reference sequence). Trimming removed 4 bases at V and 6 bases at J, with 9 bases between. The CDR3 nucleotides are TGTGCCAGCAGTTCCCCGGGGGATGGCTACACCTTC. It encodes CASSSPGDGYTF.

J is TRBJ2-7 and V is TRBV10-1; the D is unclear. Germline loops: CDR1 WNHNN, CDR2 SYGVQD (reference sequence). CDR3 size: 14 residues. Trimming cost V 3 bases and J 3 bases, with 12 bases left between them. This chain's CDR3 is CASSDVSGNYEQYF. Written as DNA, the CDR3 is TGCGCCAGCAGTGACGTCTCAGGAAACTACGAGCAGTACTTC.

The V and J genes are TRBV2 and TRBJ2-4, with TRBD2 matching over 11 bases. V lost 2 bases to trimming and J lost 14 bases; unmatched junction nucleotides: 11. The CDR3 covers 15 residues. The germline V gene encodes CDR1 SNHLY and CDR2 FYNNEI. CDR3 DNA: TGTGCCAGCAGTGAACAGGGCCCTAGCGGGAGGCGCGAGTACTTC. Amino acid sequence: CASSEQGPSGRREYF. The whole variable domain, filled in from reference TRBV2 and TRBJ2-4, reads EPEVTQTPSHQVTQMGQEVILRCVPISNHLYFYWYRQILGQKVEFLVSFYNNEISEKSEIFDDQFSVERPDGSNFTLKIRSTKLEDSAMYFCASSEQGPSGRREYFGAGTRLSVL.